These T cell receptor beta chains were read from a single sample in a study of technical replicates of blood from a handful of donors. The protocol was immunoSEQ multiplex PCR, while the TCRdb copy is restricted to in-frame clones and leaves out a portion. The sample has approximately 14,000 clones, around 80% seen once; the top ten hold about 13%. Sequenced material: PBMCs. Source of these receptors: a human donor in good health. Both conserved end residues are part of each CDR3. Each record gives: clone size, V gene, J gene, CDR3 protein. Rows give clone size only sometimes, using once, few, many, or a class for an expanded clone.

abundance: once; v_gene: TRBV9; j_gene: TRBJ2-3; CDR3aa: CASSVVGGVTDTQYF
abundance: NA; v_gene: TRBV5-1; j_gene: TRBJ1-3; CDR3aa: CASRQGSSGNTIYF
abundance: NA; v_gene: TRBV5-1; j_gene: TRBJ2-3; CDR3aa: CASSPGTSGLGTDTQYF
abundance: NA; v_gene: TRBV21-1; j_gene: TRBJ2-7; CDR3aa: CASSTPRVSYEQYF
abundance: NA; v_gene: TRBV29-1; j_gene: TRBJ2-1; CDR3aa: CSVDGQGDNEQFF
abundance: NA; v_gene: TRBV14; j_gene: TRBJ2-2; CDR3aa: CASSQGRIGTHTGELFF
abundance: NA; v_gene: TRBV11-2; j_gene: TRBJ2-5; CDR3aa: CASSSGLAGAETQYF
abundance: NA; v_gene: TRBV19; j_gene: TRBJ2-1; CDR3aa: CASSITASGRGEQFF
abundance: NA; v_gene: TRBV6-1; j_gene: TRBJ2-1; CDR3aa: CASSELEGSYNEQFF
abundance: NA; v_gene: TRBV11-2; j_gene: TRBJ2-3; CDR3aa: CASSLGVTSFTDTQYF
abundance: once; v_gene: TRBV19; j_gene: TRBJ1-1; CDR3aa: CASSILEGNTEAFF
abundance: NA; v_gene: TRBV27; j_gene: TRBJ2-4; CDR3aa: CASSSAGTSGRVDQYF
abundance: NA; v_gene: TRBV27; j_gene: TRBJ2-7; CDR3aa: CAIRRVGSYEQYF
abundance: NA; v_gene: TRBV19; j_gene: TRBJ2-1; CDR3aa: CASSRGQRSYNEQFF
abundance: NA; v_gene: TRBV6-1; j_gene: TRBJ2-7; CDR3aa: CASSDGAGAPHEQYF
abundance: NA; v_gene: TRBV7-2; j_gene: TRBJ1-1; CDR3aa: CASRLDRVDEAFF
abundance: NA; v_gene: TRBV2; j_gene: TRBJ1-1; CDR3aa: CASSGTGLNTEAFF
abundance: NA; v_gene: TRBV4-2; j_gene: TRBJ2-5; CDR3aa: CASSQDGTNDNQETQYF
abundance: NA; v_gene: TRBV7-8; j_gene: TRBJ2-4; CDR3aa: CASSPVPGGAKNIQYF
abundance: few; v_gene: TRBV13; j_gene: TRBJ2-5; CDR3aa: CASSSGRIAQETQYF
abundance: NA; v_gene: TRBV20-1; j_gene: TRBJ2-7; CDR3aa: CSAQGDYEQYF
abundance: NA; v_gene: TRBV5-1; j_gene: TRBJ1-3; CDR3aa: CASSLGTGPGGNTIYF
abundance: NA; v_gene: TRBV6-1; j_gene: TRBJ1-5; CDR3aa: CASSDTTGGLTNQPQHF
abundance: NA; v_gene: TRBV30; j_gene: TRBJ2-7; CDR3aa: CAWKLHLMGEQYF
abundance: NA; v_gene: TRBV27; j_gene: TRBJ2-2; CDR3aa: CASSTQQGAVTGELFF
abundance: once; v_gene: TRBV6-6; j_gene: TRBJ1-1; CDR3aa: CASSCDRSYTEAFF
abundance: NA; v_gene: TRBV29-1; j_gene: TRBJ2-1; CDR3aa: CSVEYGGSEQFF
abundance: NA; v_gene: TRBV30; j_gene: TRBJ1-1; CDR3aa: CAWSVGAQNTEAFF
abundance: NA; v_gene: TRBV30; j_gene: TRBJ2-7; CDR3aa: CAWSRETYEQYF
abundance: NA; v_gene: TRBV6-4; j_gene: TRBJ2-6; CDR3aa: CASTPGQGGSGANVLTF
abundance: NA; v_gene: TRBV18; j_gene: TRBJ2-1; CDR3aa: CASSRATSSEQFF
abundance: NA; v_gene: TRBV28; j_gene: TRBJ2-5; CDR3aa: CASSYGWSSGTKETQYF
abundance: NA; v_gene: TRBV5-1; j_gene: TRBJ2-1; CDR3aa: CASSYTSGRTYNEQFF
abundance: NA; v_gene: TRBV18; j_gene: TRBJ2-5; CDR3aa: CASSPAGTGKSETQYF
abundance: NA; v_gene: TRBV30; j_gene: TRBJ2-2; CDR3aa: CACPLWRANTGELFF
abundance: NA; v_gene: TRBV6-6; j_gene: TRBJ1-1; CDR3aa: CASSPRGMNTEAFF
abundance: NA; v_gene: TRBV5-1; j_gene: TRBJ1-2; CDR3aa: CASSPGTGAGQRYGYTF
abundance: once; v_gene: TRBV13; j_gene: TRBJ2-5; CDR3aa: CASSPRLAGEETQYF
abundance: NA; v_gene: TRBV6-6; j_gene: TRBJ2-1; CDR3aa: CASRRTSGRENEQFF
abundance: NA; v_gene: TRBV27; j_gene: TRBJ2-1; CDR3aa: CASSLQGTSVDNEQFF
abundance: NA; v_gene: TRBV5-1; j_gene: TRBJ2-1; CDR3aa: CASSLGTSGRGNEQFF
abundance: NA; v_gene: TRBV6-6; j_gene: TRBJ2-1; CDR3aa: CASSYSLSEQFF
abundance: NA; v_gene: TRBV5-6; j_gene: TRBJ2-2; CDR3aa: CASSLVTSGSLSGTGELFF